This T cell receptor beta chain was sequenced in a study of T cells in localized non-small cell lung cancer. In its sample, this clone was seen once. Sequenced by immunoSEQ multiplex PCR; TCRdb stores in-frame clones only, minus some. Of more than 2,500 clones listed, roughly 30% are singletons. The CDR3 sequence is 13 residues long. Trimming took 5 bases from V and 3 from J, leaving 11 bases between them. Sample: lung tumor tissue, taken before any cancer treatment. V usage is TRBV7-1 and J usage is TRBJ2-7; D is perhaps TRBD1 or TRBD2 (5 bases each). TRBV7-1 is designated an ORF whose function remains uncertain. This clonotype was sampled from a woman aged 35 to 69 with stage I lung adenocarcinoma. CDR3 in amino acids: CASSPPGRYEQYF. The CDR3 DNA reads as TGTGCCAGCAGCCCACCGGGACGCTACGAGCAGTACTTC.